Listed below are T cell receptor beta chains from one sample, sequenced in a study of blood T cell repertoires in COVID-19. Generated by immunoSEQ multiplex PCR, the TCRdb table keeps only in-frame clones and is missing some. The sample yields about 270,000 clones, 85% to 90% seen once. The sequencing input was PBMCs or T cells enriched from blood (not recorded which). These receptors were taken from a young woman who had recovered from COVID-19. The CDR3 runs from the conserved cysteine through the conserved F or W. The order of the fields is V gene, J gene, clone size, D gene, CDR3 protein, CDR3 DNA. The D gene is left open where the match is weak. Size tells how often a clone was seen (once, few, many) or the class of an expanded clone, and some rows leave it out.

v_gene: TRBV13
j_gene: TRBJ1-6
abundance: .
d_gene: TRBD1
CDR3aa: CASSLGTGGNSPLHF
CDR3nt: TGTGCCAGCAGCTTAGGGACAGGGGGAAATTCACCCCTCCACTTT

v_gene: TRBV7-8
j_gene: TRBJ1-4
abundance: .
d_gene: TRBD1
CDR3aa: CASSQAGTGGEKLFF
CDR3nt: TGTGCCAGCAGCCAAGCCGGGACAGGGGGTGAAAAACTGTTTTTT

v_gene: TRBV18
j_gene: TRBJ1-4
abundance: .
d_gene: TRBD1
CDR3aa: CASSPWDRGEKLFF
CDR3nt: TGTGCCAGCTCACCGTGGGACAGGGGTGAAAAACTGTTTTTT

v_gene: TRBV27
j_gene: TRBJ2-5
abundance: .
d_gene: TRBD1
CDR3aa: CASSLGRGRGETQYF
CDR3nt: TGTGCCAGCAGTTTAGGCAGGGGGCGCGGGGAGACCCAGTACTTC

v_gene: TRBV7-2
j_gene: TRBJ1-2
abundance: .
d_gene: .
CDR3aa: CASSLGTAGYYGYTF
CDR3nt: TGTGCCAGCAGCTTAGGAACTGCAGGGTATTATGGCTACACCTTC

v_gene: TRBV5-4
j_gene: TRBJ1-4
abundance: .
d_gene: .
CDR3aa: CASSLERGATNEKLFF
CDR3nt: TGTGCCAGCAGCTTGGAGCGGGGGGCAACTAATGAAAAACTGTTTTTT

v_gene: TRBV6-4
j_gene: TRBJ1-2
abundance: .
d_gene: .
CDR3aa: CASSDSFRNYGYTF
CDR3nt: TGTGCCAGCAGTGACTCGTTCAGGAACTATGGCTACACCTTC

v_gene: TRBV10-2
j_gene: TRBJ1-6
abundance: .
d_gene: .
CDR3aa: CASSEGRGTPLHF
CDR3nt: TGCGCCAGCAGTGAGGGCAGGGGTACACCCCTCCACTTT

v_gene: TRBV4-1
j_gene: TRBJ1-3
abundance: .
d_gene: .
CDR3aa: CASSRQGIPGNTIYF
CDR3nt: TGCGCCAGCAGCCGGCAGGGGATCCCCGGAAACACCATATATTTT

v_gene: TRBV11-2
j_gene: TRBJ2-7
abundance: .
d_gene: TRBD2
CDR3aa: CASSVPGGSYEQYF
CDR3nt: TGTGCCAGCAGCGTACCGGGAGGCTCCTACGAGCAGTACTTC

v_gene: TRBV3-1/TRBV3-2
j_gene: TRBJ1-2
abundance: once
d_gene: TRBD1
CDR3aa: CASLGQGENYGYTF
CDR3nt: TGTGCCAGCCTGGGACAGGGCGAGAACTATGGCTACACCTTC

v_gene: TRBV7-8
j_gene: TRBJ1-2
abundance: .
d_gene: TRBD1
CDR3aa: CASSLGIHRGHEGYTF
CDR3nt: TGTGCCAGCAGCTTAGGTATACACAGGGGCCACGAGGGCTACACCTTC

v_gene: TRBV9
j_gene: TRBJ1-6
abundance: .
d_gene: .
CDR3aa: CASSGDTYNSPLHF
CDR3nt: TGTGCCAGCAGCGGGGACACCTATAATTCACCCCTCCACTTT

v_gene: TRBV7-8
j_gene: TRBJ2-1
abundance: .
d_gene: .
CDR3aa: CASSPRRIPTINEQFF
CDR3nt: TGTGCCAGCAGCCCCCGGCGGATCCCCACGATCAATGAGCAGTTCTTC

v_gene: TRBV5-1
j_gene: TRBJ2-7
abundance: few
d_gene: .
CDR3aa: CASSLAGNEQYF
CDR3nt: TGCGCCAGCAGCTTGGCCGGGAACGAGCAGTACTTC

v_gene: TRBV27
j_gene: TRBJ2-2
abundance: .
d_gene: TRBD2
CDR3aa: CASSWRTRGTGELFF
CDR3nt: TGTGCCAGCAGTTGGAGGACTAGAGGAACCGGGGAGCTGTTTTTT

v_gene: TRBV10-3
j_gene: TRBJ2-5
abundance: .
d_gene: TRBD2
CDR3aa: CAISDELAGAQETQYF
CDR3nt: TGTGCCATCAGTGATGAGCTAGCGGGAGCTCAAGAGACCCAGTACTTC

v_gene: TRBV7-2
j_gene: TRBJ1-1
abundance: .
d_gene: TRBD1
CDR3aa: CASSLRTGWNTEAFF
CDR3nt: TGTGCCAGCAGCCTCCGGACAGGGTGGAACACTGAAGCTTTCTTT

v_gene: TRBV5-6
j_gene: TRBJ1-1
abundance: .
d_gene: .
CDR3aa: CASSLDGGGNTEAFF
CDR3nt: TGTGCCAGCAGCTTGGATGGTGGAGGTAACACTGAAGCTTTCTTT

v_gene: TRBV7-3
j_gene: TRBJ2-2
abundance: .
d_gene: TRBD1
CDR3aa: CASSTNRGANTGELFF
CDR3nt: TGTGCCAGCAGCACTAACAGGGGCGCGAACACCGGGGAGCTGTTTTTT

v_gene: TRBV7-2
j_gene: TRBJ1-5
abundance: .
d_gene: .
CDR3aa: CASSFGGPQHF
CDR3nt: TGTGCCAGCAGCTTCGGCGGGCCCCAGCATTTT

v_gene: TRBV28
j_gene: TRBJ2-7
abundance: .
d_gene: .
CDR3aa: CASSLYSGSGKTYEQYF
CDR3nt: TGTGCCAGCAGTTTATATTCCGGGTCAGGGAAAACCTACGAGCAGTACTTC

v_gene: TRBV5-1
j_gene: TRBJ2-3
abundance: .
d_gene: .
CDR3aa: CASSSPVLGRSTDTQYF
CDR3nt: TGCGCCAGCAGCTCACCTGTTCTGGGGCGCAGCACAGATACGCAGTATTTT

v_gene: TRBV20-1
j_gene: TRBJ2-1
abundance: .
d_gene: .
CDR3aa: CSARGHNEQFF
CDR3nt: TGCAGTGCTAGGGGCCACAATGAGCAGTTCTTC

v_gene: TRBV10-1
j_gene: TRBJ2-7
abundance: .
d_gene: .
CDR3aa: CASSESIGHEQYF
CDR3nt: TGCGCCAGCAGTGAGTCGATTGGGCACGAGCAGTACTTC

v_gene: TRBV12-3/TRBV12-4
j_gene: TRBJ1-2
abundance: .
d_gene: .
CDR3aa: CASSFRGFGGYTF
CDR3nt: TGTGCCAGCAGTTTCAGGGGTTTTGGTGGCTACACCTTC

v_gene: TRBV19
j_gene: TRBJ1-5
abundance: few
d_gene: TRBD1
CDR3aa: CASKGSKAGGRYSNQPQHF
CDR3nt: TGTGCCAGTAAGGGGTCTAAGGCAGGGGGCCGGTATAGCAATCAGCCCCAGCATTTT

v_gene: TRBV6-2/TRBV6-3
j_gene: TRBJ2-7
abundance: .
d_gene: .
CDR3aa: CASSYSRTRVPSYEQYF
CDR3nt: TGTGCCAGCAGTTACAGTCGAACCAGGGTTCCCTCCTACGAGCAGTACTTC

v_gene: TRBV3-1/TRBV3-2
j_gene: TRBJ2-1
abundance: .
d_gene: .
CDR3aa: CASSQDGTSYNEQFF
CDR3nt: TGTGCCAGCAGCCAAGACGGGACATCCTACAATGAGCAGTTCTTC

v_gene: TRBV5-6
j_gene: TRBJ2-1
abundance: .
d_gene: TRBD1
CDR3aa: CASSFTGQGADEQFF
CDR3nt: TGTGCCAGCAGCTTTACGGGACAGGGGGCCGATGAGCAGTTCTTC

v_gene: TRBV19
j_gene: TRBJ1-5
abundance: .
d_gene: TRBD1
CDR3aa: CASSIITLGTGRPSNQPQHF
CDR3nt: TGTGCCAGTAGTATAATCACCCTAGGGACAGGGAGACCTAGCAATCAGCCCCAGCATTTT

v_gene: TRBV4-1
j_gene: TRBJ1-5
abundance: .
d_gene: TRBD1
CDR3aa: CASSQGQGSGNQPQHF
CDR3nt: TGCGCCAGCAGCCAAGGACAGGGTAGCGGCAATCAGCCCCAGCATTTT

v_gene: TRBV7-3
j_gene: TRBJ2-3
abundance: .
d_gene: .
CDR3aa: CASSLEGGAPDTQYF
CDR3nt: TGTGCCAGCAGCTTAGAAGGCGGGGCCCCAGATACGCAGTATTTT

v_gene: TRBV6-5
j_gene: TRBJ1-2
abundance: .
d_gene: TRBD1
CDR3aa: CASSYSPTGDGYTF
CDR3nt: TGTGCCAGCAGTTACTCCCCGACAGGGGATGGCTACACCTTC

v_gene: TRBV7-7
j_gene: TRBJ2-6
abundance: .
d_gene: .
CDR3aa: CASSPGAGANVLTF
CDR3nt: TGTGCTAGCAGCCCAGGGGCTGGGGCCAACGTCCTGACTTTC

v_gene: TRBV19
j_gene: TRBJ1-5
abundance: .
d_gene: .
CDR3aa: CASSLQGLSKPQHF
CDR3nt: TGTGCCAGTAGCCTACAGGGTCTAAGCAAGCCCCAGCATTTT

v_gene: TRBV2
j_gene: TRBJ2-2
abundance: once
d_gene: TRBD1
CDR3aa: CASRAGTGRTGELFF
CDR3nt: TGTGCCAGCAGGGCTGGGACAGGGAGAACCGGGGAGCTGTTTTTT

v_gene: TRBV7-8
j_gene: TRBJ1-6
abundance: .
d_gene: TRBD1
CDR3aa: CASSLHISGDSTSPLHF
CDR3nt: TGTGCCAGCAGCTTACACATCTCGGGGGACAGTACTTCACCCCTCCACTTT

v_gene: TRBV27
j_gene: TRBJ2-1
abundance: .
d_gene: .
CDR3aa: CASSLSLYNEQFF
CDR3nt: TGTGCCAGCAGTTTATCACTCTACAATGAGCAGTTCTTC

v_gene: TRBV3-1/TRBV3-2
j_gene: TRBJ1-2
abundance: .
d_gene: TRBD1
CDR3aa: CASSQGTGHQKGYTF
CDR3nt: TGTGCCAGCAGCCAAGGGACAGGGCACCAGAAAGGCTACACCTTC

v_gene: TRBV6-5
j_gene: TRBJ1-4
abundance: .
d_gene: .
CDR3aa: CASSYSAGAGHEKLFF
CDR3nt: TGTGCCAGCAGTTACTCGGCGGGGGCCGGGCACGAAAAACTGTTTTTT

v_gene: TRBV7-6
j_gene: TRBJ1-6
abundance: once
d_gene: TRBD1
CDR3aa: CASSSRPTGSNSPLHF
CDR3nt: TGTGCCAGCAGCTCCCGCCCGACAGGGAGCAATTCACCCCTCCACTTT